The next 18 T cell receptor beta chains were all read from a single sample in a study of Ad26.COV2.S vaccination and SARS-CoV-2 variants. Libraries were prepared by immunoSEQ multiplex PCR; TCRdb keeps only in-frame clonotypes and omits some of them. The table lists more than 400,000 clones, 92% of them singletons. Specified treatment: approximately 18 received Ad26.COV2.S at low or high dose, single or two shots; 5 received placebo; per-sample allocation not given. The samples date from day 63 after the first vaccine or placebo injection. The sequencing used peripheral blood, collected in a trial of Ad26.COV2.S vaccine versus placebo. The receptors here all came from a person between 18 and 65 years old who received the Ad26.COV2.S COVID-19 vaccine or a placebo.

The chain employs TRBV12-3 or TRBV12-4 and TRBJ2-5, with 7 positions matching TRBD2. The CDR3 sequence is 12 residues long. V trimming: 6 bases; J trimming: 5 bases; junction bases outside the gene matches: 3. The CDR3 region has the DNA TGTGCCAGCAGCGGACTAGTCGAGACCCAGTACTTC. This encodes CASSGLVETQYF.

The genes are TRBV15 and TRBJ2-6; D gene ambiguous. The germline CDR1 and CDR2 sequences are LNHNV and YYDKDF (reference sequence). The V and J ends lost 0 bases and 2 bases respectively, with 11 bases between them. CDR3 length: 17 residues. Here the CDR3 DNA reads TGTGCCACCAGCAGAGATAGCCGTTTCGCTGGGGCCAACGTCCTGACTTTC. This gives the protein CATSRDSRFAGANVLTF.

CDR3 bases: TGTGCCAGCAGTTTATCAGGGGGTGTAGGTTCACCCCTCCACTTT. Protein product: CASSLSGGVGSPLHF. The chain couples TRBV28 to TRBJ1-6; 7 bases are a match to TRBD1. With V trimmed by 1 base and J by 9 bases, 6 bases remained unmatched. The CDR3 spans 15 residues. Germline V gene data show CDR1 as MDHEN and CDR2 as SYDVKM.

The gene calls are TRBV7-9 and TRBJ2-2; 9 bases agree with TRBD1. The CDR3 totals 18 residues. Trimming cost V 5 bases and J 7 bases; bases outside gene matches: 17. Per the germline V gene, CDR1 is SEHNR and CDR2 is FQNEAQ (reference sequence). The CDR3: CASSVRHRGRWMDGELFF. The DNA for the CDR3 is TGTGCCAGCAGCGTCAGGCACAGGGGGCGATGGATGGACGGGGAGCTGTTTTTT.

The chain links TRBV6-2 or TRBV6-3 to TRBJ1-2; D call uncertain. V lost 0 bases, J lost 3 bases, and 14 bases lay in between. The CDR3 is 16 residues long. CDR1 MNHEY and CDR2 SVGEGT come from the germline V gene. The CDR3 region is CASSYSMGAGDYGYTF. CDR3 bases: TGTGCCAGCAGTTACTCGATGGGTGCCGGGGACTATGGCTACACCTTC.

The chain couples TRBV2 to TRBJ1-2, with D hard to call. The ends were cut back, 1 base at V and 5 bases at J, with 14 bases in the middle. CDR1 is SNHLY and CDR2 is FYNNEI in the germline V gene. This CDR3 comprises 15 residues. Here the CDR3 reads CASSEGPSLGYGYTF. The CDR3 DNA reads TGTGCCAGCAGTGAAGGACCTAGTTTAGGGTATGGCTACACCTTC.

The genes are TRBV5-4 and TRBJ1-1; no reliable D call. This CDR3 contains 12 residues. Per germline, CDR1 SGHNT and CDR2 YYREEE (reference sequence). Trimming took off 4 bases at V and 4 bases at J, with 8 bases between the two ends. The CDR3 DNA is TGTGCCAGCAGCCGATTGACCACTGAAGCTTTCTTT. Translating gives CASSRLTTEAFF.

The J gene is TRBJ2-3, the V gene TRBV3-1 (or the pseudogene TRBV3-2), with 7 bases aligning to TRBD2. Germline CDR1 LGHDT, CDR2 YNNKEL (reference sequence). V shed 0 bases, J shed 0 bases, and the junction held 12 bases outside the gene matches. The CDR3 spans 19 residues. In DNA, the CDR3 is TGTGCCAGCAGCCAAGATTCGGGTTGGGCTAGCGGTAGCACAGATACGCAGTATTTT. It translates to CASSQDSGWASGSTDTQYF.

The chain recombines TRBV2 with TRBJ1-4, with unresolved D. Germline values: CDR1 SNHLY, CDR2 FYNNEI. V was clipped by 7 bases and J by 0 bases, with 9 bases between them. The CDR3 runs 14 residues. CDR3 residues: CASKDEPTNEKLFF. Written as DNA, the CDR3 is TGTGCCAGCAAGGACGAACCAACTAATGAAAAACTGTTTTTT.

The J gene is TRBJ1-2, the V gene TRBV18; D not certain. Germline CDR1 KGHSH, CDR2 LQKENI. Between the trimmed V and J ends, which lost 0 bases and 6 bases, there was a span of 8 bases. The CDR3 is 13 amino acids. CDR3 sequence (DNA): TGTGCCAGCTCACCACCTCCAGGAAATGGCTACACCTTC. Its protein is CASSPPPGNGYTF.

This chain links TRBV11-3 with TRBJ1-1; no clear D. CDR1 and CDR2 from the germline V gene are SGHNT and YENEEA. V shed 6 bases and J shed 4 bases, with 12 bases lying between them. This CDR3 has 13 amino acids. The CDR3 region has the DNA TGTGCCAGCAGTTCTTCTCCGGCCACTGAAGCTTTCTTT. Translated, it gives CASSSSPATEAFF.

This chain connects TRBV4-3 to TRBJ1-1, with unresolved D. The V gene lost 0 bases and the J gene lost 4 bases, with 12 bases spanning the gap. CDR3 size: 15 residues. The V gene's germline CDR1 is LGHNA and CDR2 YSLEER. This CDR3 reads CASSQDLRRSTEAFF. The CDR3, as DNA: TGCGCCAGCAGCCAAGACCTGAGGCGAAGCACTGAAGCTTTCTTT.

The sample holds a few counts of this clone. This chain connects TRBV30 to TRBJ1-5; no definite D call. Between the trimmed V and J ends, which lost 0 bases and 5 bases, there was a span of 5 bases. The CDR3 runs to 12 residues. From germline, CDR1 is GTSNPN and CDR2 SVGIG (reference sequence). CDR3 sequence reads: CAWSVAYQPQHF. The CDR3 DNA is TGTGCCTGGAGTGTAGCCTATCAGCCCCAGCATTTT.

This rearrangement joins TRBV6-5 to TRBJ1-4; no definite D call. The germline V gene has CDR1 MNHEY and CDR2 SVGAGI. V lost 4 bases and J lost 6, with 12 bases in between. This CDR3 spans 14 amino acids. The CDR3 DNA reads TGTGCCAGCAGTTCTTGGGCCCTTGATGAAAAACTGTTTTTT. Amino acids: CASSSWALDEKLFF.

The rearrangement joins TRBV5-1 to TRBJ1-2; 7 nucleotides align to TRBD1. This CDR3 region has 14 residues. Unmatched junction bases numbered 7, after V lost 4 bases and J lost 4 bases. Per germline, CDR1 SGHRS and CDR2 YFSETQ. CDR3 bases: TGCGCCAGCAGCGTGGCGGGGACAGTCTATGGCTACACCTTC. It translates to CASSVAGTVYGYTF.

The chain has TRBV7-9 and TRBJ2-5; 10 positions agree with TRBD1. The CDR3 extends over 15 amino acids. Germline V CDR1 and CDR2: SEHNR, FQNEAQ (reference sequence). V shed 5 bases and J 3 bases; nucleotides not matched to a gene: 6. The CDR3 DNA reads TGTGCCAGCAGCAGCCCGACAGGGGGCGAAGAGACCCAGTACTTC. Protein product: CASSSPTGGEETQYF.

The V and J genes are TRBV3-1 (or the pseudogene TRBV3-2) and TRBJ1-2, with D possibly TRBD1 on 5 matching bases. CDR1 and CDR2 from the germline V gene are LGHDT and YNNKEL (reference sequence). V shed 4 bases and J shed 0 bases, with 36 bases lying between them. The CDR3 covers 23 residues. As DNA, the CDR3 is TGTGCCAGCAGCCTACCCAGGGCTAGATTCCGTGCTAGGAGGGGATTCGCTAACTATGGCTACACCTTC. This translates into CASSLPRARFRARRGFANYGYTF.

The V gene is TRBV10-3, the J gene TRBJ2-3; 10 bases fit TRBD1. The J segment lost 3 bases and the V segment lost 0 bases, leaving 9 bases of the junction unmatched. This CDR3 is 18 amino acids long. CDR1 and CDR2 (germline): ENHRY, SYGVKD. CDR3 amino acids: CAISESQAGTGATDTQYF. The CDR3 DNA sequence: TGTGCCATCAGTGAGTCACAGGCCGGGACAGGGGCTACAGATACGCAGTATTTT.